Following are 7 T cell receptor beta chains from one sample sequenced in a study of T-cell reconstitution after alpha-beta-depleted transplantation in children. During its preparation, the TCRbeta library received unique molecular identifiers. TCRdb reprocessed the PCR reads via MiXCR and lists one record per CDR3 protein. The sample lists around 600,000 distinct CDR3 sequences, 16% seen once, with 0.8% to 1.1% in the top ten. Source: PBMCs from the stem cell graft donor, taken from the stem cell graft. Source of these receptors: a human donor who donated a stem cell graft to a child with acute myeloid leukemia.

This clonotype was counted ten times or more. The rearrangement uses TRBV6-1 and TRBJ2-1; D perhaps matches TRBD2 (6 bases). Germline assignment: CDR1 MNHNS and CDR2 SASEGT. The CDR3 extends over 16 amino acids. Trimming removed 0 bases at V and 0 bases at J, with 9 bases between. The CDR3 DNA follows: TGTGCCAGCAGTGAAGCGCTAGCGTCCTCCTACAATGAGCAGTTCTTC. The encoded protein is CASSEALASSYNEQFF.

The chain has TRBV6-1 and TRBJ1-5; weak D call: TRBD1 (5 bases). Germline assignment: CDR1 MNHNS and CDR2 SASEGT. The CDR3 loop spans 14 amino acids. V lost 7 bases to trimming and J lost 0 bases, with 10 bases between them. This CDR3 is CASTGDLSNQPQHF. The CDR3 region has the DNA TGTGCCAGCACGGGGGACCTTAGCAATCAGCCCCAGCATTTT.

In this sample, this clonotype turned up many times. The genes are TRBV12-3 or TRBV12-4 and TRBJ1-6; no clear D. The CDR3 sequence is 12 residues long. Trimming left V 6 bases short and J 6 bases short, with 6 bases between. CDR3 in amino acids: CASRTPNSPLHF. CDR3 DNA: TGTGCCAGCAGGACACCTAATTCACCCCTCCACTTT.

The CDR3 spells CASHYTGDVGELFF. The CDR3 DNA reads as TGCGCCAGTCATTACACAGGGGACGTCGGGGAGCTGTTTTTT. This chain joins TRBV5-1 and TRBJ2-2; the match to TRBD1 covers 7 bases. The CDR3 length is 14 residues. Losses at the gene ends were 8 bases for V and 7 bases for J; bases not matched to a gene: 11. Germline V gives CDR1 SGHRS, CDR2 YFSETQ.

The CDR3 reads CASSLLGRAYEQYF. CDR3 sequence (DNA): TGTGCCAGCAGCTTGCTGGGGAGGGCCTACGAGCAGTACTTC. V usage is TRBV5-6 and J usage is TRBJ2-7; 7 bases agree with TRBD2. The CDR3 is 14 amino acids. J lost 2 bases, V lost 1 base, and 3 bases had no gene match. Germline CDR1 SGHDT, CDR2 YYEEEE.

A few counts support this clonotype. The chain carries TRBV25-1 and TRBJ2-7; the D gene is possibly TRBD2 (5 bases). Germline-derived CDR1 and CDR2 are MGHDK and SYGVNS. There are 15 residues in the CDR3. V dropped 0 bases and J dropped 7 bases, with 16 bases sitting between them. The CDR3 DNA reads as TGTGCCAGCAGTGAATATTTTAGCGAGGGCGGTGAGCAGTACTTC. Protein: CASSEYFSEGGEQYF.

This clonotype was counted ten times or more. The gene calls are TRBV6-5 and TRBJ2-5; D gene uncertain. V was cut by 4 bases and J by 2 bases, with 17 bases left in between. Germline V gene data show CDR1 as MNHEY and CDR2 as SVGAGI. The CDR3 spans 16 residues. The CDR3 nucleotides are TGTGCCAGCAGTTTCCTACCGAGGACCTTTCAAGAGACCCAGTACTTC. Its protein product is CASSFLPRTFQETQYF.